This entry concerns a single T cell receptor (beta chain). Its target is not known. Germline V gives CDR1 LNHDA, CDR2 SQIVND (reference sequence). Trimming removed 4 bases from V and 1 base from J; junction bases left unmatched: 12. The CDR3 is made up of 17 amino acids. The PCR ran on 60 Vbeta and 13 Jbeta primers. Profiled with immunoSEQ multiplex PCR; TCRdb holds only in-frame clones, not every one. The table lists around 140,000 clones, about 76% of them singletons. This sample is part of a study of cytomegalovirus exposure and HLA in healthy donors. The wider study: Early on, a data release was issued that held 80 million or so unique TCRs from HLA-typed donors. Whole-study results and caveats: The only immune exposure information that was available was CMV serostatus.

Healthy donors of bone marrow made up the group. Sampled while nominally healthy, donors likely had unrecorded immune exposures. J is TRBJ2-7 and V is TRBV19; 8 bases match TRBD2. The clonotype originates from a male donor in good health and CMV-seronegative. Input material: PBMCs. Written as DNA, the CDR3 is TGTGCCAGTAGTACAGGGCTCGGGGGGGGTCAATCCTACGAGCAGTACTTC. Translating it yields CASSTGLGGGQSYEQYF.